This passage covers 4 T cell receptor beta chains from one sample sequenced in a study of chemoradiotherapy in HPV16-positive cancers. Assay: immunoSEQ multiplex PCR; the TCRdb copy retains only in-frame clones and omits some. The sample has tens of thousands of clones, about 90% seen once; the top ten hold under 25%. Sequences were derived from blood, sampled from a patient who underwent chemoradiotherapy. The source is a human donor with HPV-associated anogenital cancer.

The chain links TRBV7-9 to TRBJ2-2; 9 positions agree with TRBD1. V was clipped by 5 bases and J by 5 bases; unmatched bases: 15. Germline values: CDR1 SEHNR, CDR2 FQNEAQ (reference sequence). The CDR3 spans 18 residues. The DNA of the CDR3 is TGTGCCAGCAGCGACCAGATGGGACAGGGAAGTATGACCGGGGAGCTGTTTTTT. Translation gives CASSDQMGQGSMTGELFF.

DNA of the CDR3: TGTGCCAGCCAACTCATCCGAGGTTCCTACGAGCAGTACTTC. Amino acid sequence: CASQLIRGSYEQYF. The rearrangement uses TRBV5-6 and TRBJ2-7; D is unclear. Germline CDR1 is SGHDT and CDR2 is YYEEEE. V dropped 7 bases and J dropped 1 base, with 15 bases sitting between them. The CDR3 consists of 14 residues.

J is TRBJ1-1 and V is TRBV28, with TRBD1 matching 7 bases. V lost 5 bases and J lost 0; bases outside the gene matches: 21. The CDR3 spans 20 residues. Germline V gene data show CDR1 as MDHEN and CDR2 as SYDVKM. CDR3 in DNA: TGTGCCAGCAGTCTCCGGGTGGCAGTCAGGGGGGGCCACATGAACACTGAAGCTTTCTTT. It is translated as CASSLRVAVRGGHMNTEAFF.

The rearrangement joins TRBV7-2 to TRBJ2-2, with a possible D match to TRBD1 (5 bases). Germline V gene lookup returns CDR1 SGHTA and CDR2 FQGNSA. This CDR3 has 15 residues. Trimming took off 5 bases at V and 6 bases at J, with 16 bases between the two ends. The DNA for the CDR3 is TGTGCCAGCAGCCTCAGCTTAGGCAGGGCCGGGGAGCTGTTTTTT. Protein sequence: CASSLSLGRAGELFF. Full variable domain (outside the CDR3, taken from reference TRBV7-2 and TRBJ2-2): GAGVSQSPSNKVTEKGKDVELRCDPISGHTALYWYRQSLGQGLEFLIYFQGNSAPDKSGLPSDRFSAERTGGSVSTLTIQRTQQEDSAVYLCASSLSLGRAGELFFGEGSRLTVL.